Listed here are 29 T cell receptor beta chains from one sample, sequenced in a study of OX40 agonist ivuxolimab in advanced cancers. The library was produced with the immunoSEQ multiplex PCR assay. Held by TCRdb, this immuneACCESS table contains in-frame sequences only and omits some clones. Under half of the omission traces to an unresolved V gene where checked; the cause of the rest is unknown. The sample table records some 97,000 clones; nearly 90% of these occur just once. Around 0.16% of the sample is in the top ten clones. The sequenced sample was CD4+ or CD8+ T cells sorted from blood, obtained in a trial of the OX40 agonist ivuxolimab. The receptor source for this set is an adult with an advanced solid tumor such as melanoma, head and neck, liver or kidney cancer.

The chain links TRBV5-1 to TRBJ1-6; unclear D gene. V lost 0 bases, J lost 3 bases, and 10 bases lay in between. CDR3 size: 16 residues. Germline CDR1 SGHRS, CDR2 YFSETQ. The CDR3 DNA reads TGCGCCAGCAGCTTGGGTTCGCAGAACTATAATTCACCCCTCCACTTT. Translating gives CASSLGSQNYNSPLHF.

The rearrangement links TRBV30 to TRBJ2-1, with D possibly TRBD2 on 6 matching bases. There are 16 residues in the CDR3. V dropped 2 bases and J dropped 0 bases, with 14 bases sitting between them. The germline V gene encodes CDR1 GTSNPN and CDR2 SVGIG (reference sequence). DNA for the CDR3: TGTGCCTGGAGTTACCGACTAGACCCCTCCTACAATGAGCAGTTCTTC. Protein: CAWSYRLDPSYNEQFF. Filled out from reference TRBV30 and TRBJ2-1, the complete variable domain reads SQTIHQWPATLVQPVGSPLSLECTVEGTSNPNLYWYRQAAGRGLQLLFYSVGIGQISSEVPQNLSASRPQDRQFILSSKKLLLSDSGFYLCAWSYRLDPSYNEQFFGPGTRLTVL.

The J gene is TRBJ2-2, the V gene TRBV10-3; D perhaps matches TRBD2 (5 bases). Germline CDR1 is ENHRY and CDR2 is SYGVKD. The ends were cut back, 2 bases at V and 6 bases at J, with 13 bases in the middle. The CDR3 sequence is 15 residues long. The chain's CDR3 is CAISEKSTGSGELFF. The CDR3 DNA is TGTGCCATCAGTGAGAAATCCACGGGATCCGGGGAGCTGTTTTTT.

The rearrangement uses TRBV23-1 and TRBJ1-2; D ambiguous. TRBV23-1 belongs to the ORF category, with a function that is uncertain. The CDR3 sequence is 12 residues long. Trimming shortened V by 0 bases and J by 7 bases, and 6 bases separated the two germline ends. The CDR3 nucleotides are TGCGCCAGCAGTCAATCTGGTTGTGGCTACACCTTC. It translates to CASSQSGCGYTF.

Concerning this clone: The same CDR3 arises from other DNA sequences in this sample as well. The chain couples TRBV6-6 to TRBJ2-2; D ambiguous. Germline V lookup: CDR1 MNHNY, CDR2 SVGAGI (reference sequence). Trimming removed 2 bases from V and 7 bases from J, with 5 bases in between. CDR3 length equals 12 residues. DNA for the CDR3: TGTGCCAGCAGTTACAGTATCGGGGAGCTGTTTTTT. Its protein product is CASSYSIGELFF.

The V call is TRBV21-1, the J call TRBJ2-6; the D segment call TRBD2 is taken from the table without a DNA check. TRBV21-1 is described as a pseudogene. The CDR3 runs 16 residues. CDR3 sequence reads: CASSKVGHSGANVLTF. The CDR3 DNA sequence: TGTGCCAGCAGCAAAGTCGGTCACTCTGGGGCCAACGTCCTGACTTTC.

This clone has only one observation. The chain uses TRBV7-9 and TRBJ1-1, with D maybe TRBD1 (5 bases). Trimming pared 0 bases from V and 6 bases from J, leaving 8 bases between. Per the germline V gene, CDR1 is SEHNR and CDR2 is FQNEAQ (reference sequence). The CDR3 spans 13 residues. The CDR3 protein is CASSLAGAAEAFF. CDR3 nucleotides: TGTGCCAGCAGCTTAGCCGGGGCGGCTGAAGCTTTCTTT.

The J gene is TRBJ2-3, the V gene TRBV30; D ambiguous. The CDR3 totals 12 residues. Germline V gene data show CDR1 as GTSNPN and CDR2 as SVGIG (reference sequence). Trimming cost V 1 base and J 2 bases, with 4 bases left between them. CDR3 coding DNA: TGTGCCTGGAGTGGAGACACAGATACGCAGTATTTT. This gives the protein CAWSGDTDTQYF.

V and J are TRBV10-2 and TRBJ2-7; unclear D gene. The CDR3 contains 12 residues. The germline gives CDR1 WSHSY, CDR2 SAAADI. V was shortened by 4 bases and J by 0 bases, with 4 bases between the two germline ends. The CDR3 DNA sequence: TGCGCCAGCAGTGTGGTCTCCTACGAGCAGTACTTC. Encoded protein: CASSVVSYEQYF.

The chain joins TRBV30 to TRBJ1-1; D ambiguous. V was trimmed by 4 bases and J by 5 bases, leaving 14 bases between them. CDR3 size: 13 residues. The germline V gene encodes CDR1 GTSNPN and CDR2 SVGIG (reference sequence). The CDR3 protein is CAWILGTGTEAFF. The DNA for the CDR3 is TGTGCCTGGATACTGGGTACGGGTACTGAAGCTTTCTTT. The whole variable domain, filled in from reference TRBV30 and TRBJ1-1, reads SQTIHQWPATLVQPVGSPLSLECTVEGTSNPNLYWYRQAAGRGLQLLFYSVGIGQISSEVPQNLSASRPQDRQFILSSKKLLLSDSGFYLCAWILGTGTEAFFGQGTRLTVV.

This clone appeared a single time. V is TRBV6-1 and J is TRBJ1-5; a weak D match, TRBD1 (6 bases). The CDR3 contains 13 residues. Per the germline V gene, CDR1 is MNHNS and CDR2 is SASEGT. The ends were cut back, 4 bases at V and 5 bases at J, with 9 bases in the middle. In DNA, the CDR3 is TGTGCCAGCAGTGTTTCAGGGGATCAGCCCCAGCATTTT. Translating gives CASSVSGDQPQHF.

The chain is built from TRBV5-1 and TRBJ2-1, with TRBD1 matching over 7 bases. Germline V gene lookup returns CDR1 SGHRS and CDR2 YFSETQ. This CDR3 region has 13 residues. Trimming cost V 3 bases and J 5 bases; bases outside gene matches: 2. The CDR3 nucleotides are TGCGCCAGCAGCTCCGGGACAGACAATGAGCAGTTCTTC. Translating gives CASSSGTDNEQFF.

CDR3 nucleotide sequence: TGTGCCAGCAGTGACACCCCCAATCAGCCCCAGCATTTT. Translating gives CASSDTPNQPQHF. The chain uses TRBV6-4 and TRBJ1-5; D uncertain. Germline CDR1 is MRHNA and CDR2 is SNTAGT. The V end was cut by 2 bases, the J end by 3 bases, with 5 bases between. CDR3 length: 13 amino acids.

This chain joins TRBV5-4 and TRBJ2-2; maybe TRBD1 (7 bases). CDR1 and CDR2 (germline): SGHNT, YYREEE (reference sequence). The CDR3 contains 17 residues. V was clipped by 3 bases and J by 4 bases, with 19 bases between them. The CDR3 DNA is TGTGCCAGCAGCTGGAAGGGGGCGGGACGAGGCACCGGGGAGCTGTTTTTT. Translation gives CASSWKGAGRGTGELFF.

This rearrangement joins TRBV5-4 to TRBJ1-2; no firm D call. With 1 base removed from V and 8 bases from J, the gap between germline ends came to 12 bases. Germline assignment: CDR1 SGHNT and CDR2 YYREEE (reference sequence). This CDR3 region has 13 residues. The CDR3 bases are TGTGCCAGCAGCTTGCGGACCGCTGGAGGCTACACCTTC. Its translation: CASSLRTAGGYTF.

CDR3: CASSIDFLRETQYF. The CDR3 DNA follows: TGTGCCAGTAGTATAGATTTTCTTCGGGAGACCCAGTACTTC. The chain joins TRBV19 to TRBJ2-5; no clear D gene. Trimming removed 0 bases from V and 5 bases from J, with 10 bases in between. This CDR3 comprises 14 residues. Germline values: CDR1 LNHDA, CDR2 SQIVND (reference sequence).

The chain links TRBV7-9 to TRBJ2-5, with D perhaps TRBD1 or TRBD2 (5 bases each). CDR1 and CDR2 from the germline V gene are SEHNR and FQNEAQ (reference sequence). The V end lost 2 bases, the J end lost 1 base, and 17 bases lay between the germline ends. The CDR3 covers 17 residues. DNA for the CDR3: TGTGCCAGCAGCTTATTCGCAAGGGGACGCAGCCAAGAGACCCAGTACTTC. Its protein product is CASSLFARGRSQETQYF.

V and J are TRBV6-1 and TRBJ1-4, with D perhaps matching TRBD1 (5 bases). Germline-derived CDR1 and CDR2 are MNHNS and SASEGT. V was trimmed by 2 bases and J by 6 bases, leaving 10 bases between them. The CDR3 totals 14 residues. The CDR3 sequence: CASSERGLDEKLFF. The CDR3 DNA reads as TGTGCCAGCAGTGAACGGGGGTTGGATGAAAAACTGTTTTTT.

The chain joins TRBV9 to TRBJ2-2, with 8 bases aligning to TRBD2. This CDR3 comprises 16 residues. Losses at the gene ends were 8 bases for V and 2 bases for J; bases not matched to a gene: 11. The germline V gene has CDR1 SGDLS and CDR2 YYNGEE. This chain's CDR3 is CASSHRAGVNTGELFF. The CDR3 nucleotides read TGTGCCAGTTCCCATCGAGCGGGAGTAAACACCGGGGAGCTGTTTTTT.

J is TRBJ1-1 and V is TRBV2; D is unresolved. The V gene's germline CDR1 is SNHLY and CDR2 FYNNEI. V was shortened by 5 bases and J by 0 bases, with 7 bases between the two germline ends. The CDR3 has 13 amino acids. This chain's CDR3 is CASSFTVNTEAFF. The CDR3 nucleotides are TGTGCCAGCAGTTTTACAGTGAACACTGAAGCTTTCTTT.

This clone was counted a single time. V and J are TRBV18 and TRBJ2-1; D possibly corresponds to TRBD2 (6 bases). V lost 6 bases to trimming and J lost 7 bases, with 10 bases between them. There are 12 residues in the CDR3. Germline CDR1 reads KGHSH; CDR2 reads LQKENI. As DNA, the CDR3 is TGTGCCAGCTCGGTCGGGGGAAATGAGCAGTTCTTC. This gives the protein CASSVGGNEQFF.

This chain links TRBV9 with TRBJ2-3; D not certain. V lost 1 base and J 0 bases, leaving 9 bases between the germline ends. CDR3 length: 15 residues. The germline V gene encodes CDR1 SGDLS and CDR2 YYNGEE. The CDR3 reads CASSVNSASTDTQYF. The CDR3, as DNA: TGTGCCAGCAGCGTAAATTCAGCCAGCACAGATACGCAGTATTTT.

The V gene is TRBV27, the J gene TRBJ1-2; D uncertain. This CDR3 has 15 residues. Deletions cut 5 bases from V and 5 bases from J, with 18 bases between. CDR1 and CDR2 from the germline V gene are MNHEY and SMNVEV (reference sequence). CDR3 nucleotides: TGTGCCAGCAGTAGGACCTGGCCCCTAGGTTATGGCTACACCTTC. It codes for CASSRTWPLGYGYTF.

This chain connects TRBV7-9 to TRBJ2-1, with TRBD2 identical over 14 bases. From germline, CDR1 is SEHNR and CDR2 FQNEAQ (reference sequence). Trimming removed 2 bases from V and 0 bases from J; junction bases left unmatched: 6. The CDR3 spans 19 residues. CDR3 residues: CASSLSGLAGGASYNEQFF. The CDR3 region has the DNA TGTGCCAGCAGCTTATCTGGACTAGCGGGAGGTGCCTCCTACAATGAGCAGTTCTTC.

CDR3 region: CASSLAWGDQPQHF. CDR3 sequence (DNA): TGTGCCAGCAGCTTAGCCTGGGGGGATCAGCCCCAGCATTTT. V and J are TRBV11-2 and TRBJ1-5; the D gene is possibly TRBD1 (5 bases). The CDR3 length is 14 residues. Germline-derived CDR1 and CDR2 are SGHAT and FQNNGV. Trimming took off 1 base at V and 5 bases at J, with 9 bases between the two ends.

V usage is TRBV18 and J usage is TRBJ1-1; D not certain. Germline CDR1 KGHSH, CDR2 LQKENI. This CDR3 region has 13 residues. Trimming stripped 3 bases from V and 3 bases from J, with 8 bases between. The DNA for the CDR3 is TGTGCCAGCTCACCCCTAAGAGACACTGAAGCTTTCTTT. Translating it yields CASSPLRDTEAFF.

The chain links TRBV9 to TRBJ1-3; a possible D gene is TRBD1 (6 bases). Trimming left V 0 bases short and J 0 bases short, with 10 bases between. The CDR3 is 16 residues long. In germline, CDR1 is SGDLS, CDR2 YYNGEE. The CDR3 DNA reads as TGTGCCAGCAGCGTAGGCGGGGGCTTCTCTGGAAACACCATATATTTT. Amino acids: CASSVGGGFSGNTIYF.

The chain's CDR3 is CASSIEGTPRGEQFF. CDR3 coding DNA: TGTGCCAGTAGTATAGAAGGCACGCCACGGGGTGAGCAGTTCTTC. J is TRBJ2-1 and V is TRBV19, with D possibly TRBD2 on 5 matching bases. The germline CDR1 and CDR2 sequences are LNHDA and SQIVND (reference sequence). CDR3 size: 15 residues. V was clipped by 0 bases and J by 9 bases, with 15 bases between them.

The genes are TRBV5-4 and TRBJ1-2; 7 nucleotides match TRBD1. This CDR3 contains 14 residues. With 5 bases clipped from V and 3 bases from J, the junction kept 7 bases outside the gene matches. Germline V gene sequence: CDR1 SGHNT, CDR2 YYREEE (reference sequence). CDR3 nucleotides: TGTGCCAGCAGTTATGTTGGACAGGACTATGGCTACACCTTC. As protein: CASSYVGQDYGYTF.